This TCR beta chain was sequenced for a study of blood T cell repertoires in COVID-19. V lost 8 bases and J lost 7; bases outside the gene matches: 11. The CDR3 extends over 15 amino acids. Germline loops: CDR1 LNHDA, CDR2 SQIVND (reference sequence). TCRdb keeps only in-frame clones here, not all; method: immunoSEQ multiplex PCR. The table records about 57,000 clones, 79% of them present only once. This TCR was sampled from a man aged 60 to 69 with acute or convalescent COVID-19. The chain joins TRBV19 to TRBJ2-1, with TRBD2 matching over 10 bases. The sample comprised peripheral blood. CDR3 nucleotides: TGTGCCAGTTCGAGTAGCGGGAGGTTTGGGAATGAGCAGTTCTTC. It is translated as CASSSSGRFGNEQFF.